A single sample is the source of the 28 T cell receptor beta chains below, sequenced in a study of blood T cell repertoires in COVID-19. Profiled with immunoSEQ multiplex PCR; TCRdb holds only in-frame clones, not every one. The repertoire holds 150,000 to 200,000 clones, with 80% to 85% as singletons. Specimen: peripheral blood. The receptors originated from a woman in her 30s with acute or convalescent COVID-19.

With respect to this clone: At one end the junction does not follow the germline gene, possibly because of a read error. The V and J genes are TRBV7-7 and TRBJ2-3, with unresolved D. CDR3 length: 15 residues. Germline V CDR1 and CDR2: SSHAT, FNYEAQ (reference sequence). The CDR3 here is CASSLSVGSTDTQYF. The CDR3 DNA sequence: TGTGCTAGCAGCTTATCAGTTGGTAGCACAGATACGCAGTATTTT.

The genes are TRBV2 and TRBJ1-3; D gene uncertain. The V end lost 3 bases, the J end lost 8 bases, and 11 bases lay between the germline ends. The CDR3 consists of 13 residues. CDR1 is SNHLY and CDR2 is FYNNEI in the germline V gene. The CDR3 DNA reads as TGTGCCAGCAGTGAGGGCAGGATAGACACCATATATTTT. Residues: CASSEGRIDTIYF.

The V gene is TRBV28, the J gene TRBJ2-1; the match to TRBD2 covers 10 bases. Germline V gene sequence: CDR1 MDHEN, CDR2 SYDVKM. Trimming cost V 3 bases and J 3 bases; bases outside gene matches: 5. There are 16 residues in the CDR3. Here the CDR3 reads CASSFRTSGVYNEQFF. In nucleotides, the CDR3 is TGTGCCAGCAGTTTCAGGACTAGCGGAGTCTACAATGAGCAGTTCTTC.

The chain carries TRBV28 and TRBJ2-1; TRBD2 might be the D (7 bases). The CDR3 totals 16 residues. V lost 3 bases to trimming and J lost 6 bases, with 18 bases between them. Germline lookup yields CDR1 MDHEN and CDR2 SYDVKM. The CDR3 DNA reads as TGTGCCAGCAGTTTTCGTGCGGGAGCAGGGGTCAATGAGCAGTTCTTC. Translated: CASSFRAGAGVNEQFF.

The V and J genes are TRBV27 and TRBJ1-6; D is perhaps TRBD1 (5 bases). Germline-derived CDR1 and CDR2 are MNHEY and SMNVEV (reference sequence). This CDR3 has 18 residues. V lost 6 bases to trimming and J lost 4 bases, with 22 bases between them. The CDR3 reads CASSELNQRGRYNSPLHF. CDR3 bases: TGTGCCAGCAGCGAGTTAAACCAAAGGGGAAGGTATAATTCACCCCTCCACTTT.

This chain links TRBV2 with TRBJ1-4; D uncertain. Trimming removed 2 bases at V and 0 bases at J, with 10 bases between. The CDR3 covers 16 residues. Germline V gene data show CDR1 as SNHLY and CDR2 as FYNNEI. The CDR3 is CASSERGLTTNEKLFF. CDR3 DNA sequence: TGTGCCAGCAGTGAAAGAGGGCTCACAACTAATGAAAAACTGTTTTTT.

The gene calls are TRBV24-1 and TRBJ1-1, with unresolved D. CDR1 KGHDR and CDR2 SFDVKD come from the germline V gene. Trimming removed 7 bases from V and 5 bases from J, with 13 bases in between. This CDR3 has 13 residues. The CDR3 region is CATRELQATEAFF. The CDR3 DNA is TGTGCCACCAGAGAGCTCCAGGCAACTGAAGCTTTCTTT.

The chain joins TRBV7-9 to TRBJ2-1, with D uncertain. From germline, CDR1 is SEHNR and CDR2 FQNEAQ (reference sequence). Trimming removed 5 bases from V and 15 bases from J, with 11 bases in between. There are 10 residues in the CDR3. The CDR3 is CASSRVPMFF. The DNA for the CDR3 is TGTGCCAGCAGCCGCGTCCCTATGTTCTTC.

This clone was seen once. The chain links TRBV18 to TRBJ2-7; 8 positions agree with TRBD1. Trimming at V came to 0 bases and at J to 3 bases, leaving 4 bases not matched to a gene. The CDR3 sequence is 15 residues long. Germline values: CDR1 KGHSH, CDR2 LQKENI. The DNA of the CDR3 is TGTGCCAGCTCACCACCGGACAGGGCTCACTACGAGCAGTACTTC. Translated: CASSPPDRAHYEQYF. The full variable domain, with the rest looked up from reference TRBV18 and TRBJ2-7, is NAGVMQNPRHLVRRRGQEARLRCSPMKGHSHVYWYRQLPEEGLKFMVYLQKENIIDESGMPKERFSAEFPKEGPSILRIQQVVRGDSAAYFCASSPPDRAHYEQYFGPGTRLTVT.

This sequence joins TRBV9 and TRBJ2-1; possibly TRBD2 for D (5 bases). This CDR3 comprises 16 residues. V shed 6 bases and J shed 0 bases, with 16 bases lying between them. Looked up from germline, CDR1 is SGDLS and CDR2 is YYNGEE. CDR3 sequence reads: CASTHARTSSYNEQFF. CDR3 coding DNA: TGTGCCAGCACCCATGCCCGCACTAGCTCCTACAATGAGCAGTTCTTC.

The J gene is TRBJ2-7, the V gene TRBV27; 11 positions agree with TRBD1. The ends lost 4 bases at V and 6 bases at J; junction bases unmatched: 8. CDR1 is MNHEY, CDR2 SMNVEV, per germline (reference sequence). The CDR3 has 15 amino acids. This CDR3 reads CASSSGTGGGAEQYF. The CDR3, as DNA: TGTGCCAGCAGTTCGGGGACAGGGGGGGGAGCCGAGCAGTACTTC.

This chain links TRBV30 with TRBJ2-1; 7 bases map to TRBD1. V dropped 3 bases and J dropped 3; count of bases not matched to a gene: 11. The germline gives CDR1 GTSNPN, CDR2 SVGIG (reference sequence). This CDR3 spans 16 amino acids. CDR3 DNA sequence: TGTGCCTGGAGCGTACAGGGGCCGAGCGGCTACAATGAGCAGTTCTTC. This translates into CAWSVQGPSGYNEQFF.

This clone was seen a handful of times. The genes are TRBV7-2 and TRBJ1-6, with D possibly matching TRBD1 (5 bases). Trimming took 2 bases from V and 10 from J, leaving 12 bases between them. Looked up from germline, CDR1 is SGHTA and CDR2 is FQGNSA. The CDR3 is made up of 14 amino acids. The CDR3 sequence is CASSLSGAGSPLHF. In DNA form, the CDR3 reads TGTGCCAGCAGCTTAAGCGGGGCGGGGTCACCCCTCCACTTT.

The genes are TRBV7-2 and TRBJ1-1; D remains unclear. The V and J ends lost 1 base and 5 bases respectively, with 11 bases between them. Germline V gives CDR1 SGHTA, CDR2 FQGNSA. The CDR3 spans 14 residues. The CDR3 spells CASSLGRQRTEAFF. CDR3 nucleotide sequence: TGTGCCAGCAGCTTAGGGCGGCAGCGGACTGAAGCTTTCTTT.

The chain links TRBV11-2 to TRBJ1-1; D is possibly TRBD1 (6 bases). CDR1 is SGHAT, CDR2 FQNNGV, per germline. The V gene lost 6 bases and the J gene lost 1 base, with 18 bases spanning the gap. The CDR3 covers 16 residues. The CDR3 reads CASRDESRDTNTEAFF. The DNA for the CDR3 is TGTGCCAGCAGAGATGAGAGTCGGGACACGAACACTGAAGCTTTCTTT.

V usage is TRBV3-1 (or the pseudogene TRBV3-2) and J usage is TRBJ2-5; D remains unclear. CDR1 is LGHDT and CDR2 is YNNKEL in the germline V gene (reference sequence). V shed 4 bases and J shed 5 bases, with 11 bases lying between them. The CDR3 is made up of 13 amino acids. CDR3 region: CASSPRPSETQYF. The CDR3 nucleotides read TGTGCCAGCAGCCCTCGTCCGTCTGAGACCCAGTACTTC.

The rearrangement joins TRBV7-3 to TRBJ1-1; TRBD1 aligns across 7 bases. The V gene end was trimmed by 2 bases and the J gene end by 8 bases; junction bases not matched to a gene: 14. The germline CDR1 and CDR2 sequences are SGHTA and FQGTGA. The length of the CDR3 is 16 residues. CDR3: CASSLSPAQGISEAFF. The CDR3 DNA follows: TGTGCCAGCAGCTTATCTCCCGCACAGGGGATCTCAGAAGCTTTCTTT.

As concerns this clone: The germline gene is not matched at one end of the junction; a read error may be the cause. This sequence joins TRBV2 and TRBJ1-1; a weak D match, TRBD1 (6 bases). The CDR3 extends over 12 amino acids. Germline CDR1 reads SNHLY; CDR2 reads FYNNEI. This CDR3 is CTSQQGRTEAFF. CDR3 in DNA: TGTACCAGCCAACAGGGACGGACTGAAGCTTTCTTT.

CDR3 loop: CASSQVWGQGSTGELFF. CDR3 sequence (DNA): TGCGCCAGCAGCCAAGTCTGGGGGCAGGGATCCACCGGGGAGCTGTTTTTT. The chain is built from TRBV4-3 and TRBJ2-2, with D maybe TRBD1 (6 bases). Trimming stripped 1 base from V and 4 bases from J, with 16 bases between. Germline lookup yields CDR1 LGHNA and CDR2 YSLEER. This CDR3 region has 17 residues.

V is TRBV18 and J is TRBJ1-1; D unresolved. The CDR3 sequence is 15 residues long. Trimming cost V 3 bases and J 2 bases, with 13 bases left between them. CDR1 KGHSH and CDR2 LQKENI come from the germline V gene. The CDR3 loop reads CASSPIEGTNTEAFF. The DNA of the CDR3 is TGTGCCAGCTCACCGATCGAGGGCACTAACACTGAAGCTTTCTTT. The full variable domain, in which reference TRBV18 and TRBJ1-1 provide the parts outside the CDR3, is NAGVMQNPRHLVRRRGQEARLRCSPMKGHSHVYWYRQLPEEGLKFMVYLQKENIIDESGMPKERFSAEFPKEGPSILRIQQVVRGDSAAYFCASSPIEGTNTEAFFGQGTRLTVV.

The chain is built from TRBV6-1 and TRBJ2-7; maybe TRBD2 (6 bases). V lost 2 bases to trimming and J lost 7 bases, with 12 bases between them. Germline CDR1 reads MNHNS; CDR2 reads SASEGT. The length of the CDR3 is 13 residues. The CDR3 is CASSELGGGEQYF. The CDR3 DNA reads TGTGCCAGCAGTGAACTCGGAGGAGGGGAGCAGTACTTC.

The CDR3 DNA is TGTGCCAGCAGCCCAGCCGGGACAGGCATCTATGAAAAACTGTTTTTT. Translating gives CASSPAGTGIYEKLFF. The chain is built from TRBV7-2 and TRBJ1-4; 8 nucleotides match TRBD1. V lost 5 bases to trimming and J lost 6 bases; unmatched junction nucleotides: 11. This CDR3 is built from 16 residues. CDR1 is SGHTA and CDR2 is FQGNSA in the germline V gene.

This chain links TRBV5-4 with TRBJ1-5, with 9 bases identical to TRBD1. The germline CDR1 and CDR2 sequences are SGHNT and YYREEE (reference sequence). The trim removed 4 bases at V and 6 bases at J, leaving 5 bases unmatched. The length of the CDR3 is 14 residues. CDR3 bases: TGTGCCAGCAGCCAGGACAGGGGAAGTCAGCCCCAGCATTTT. Its translation is CASSQDRGSQPQHF.

CDR3 DNA: TGTGCCAGCAGGGGACAGGGGGAGAATGGCTACACCTTC. It is translated as CASRGQGENGYTF. The V and J genes are TRBV9 and TRBJ1-2; TRBD1 matches 11 bases. V trimming: 5 bases; J trimming: 6 bases; junction bases outside the gene matches: 3. This CDR3 has 13 residues. Germline CDR1 reads SGDLS; CDR2 reads YYNGEE.

V gene TRBV4-3 combines with J gene TRBJ1-1, with D perhaps TRBD1 (5 bases). Trimming removed 3 bases from V and 1 base from J, with 12 bases in between. CDR1 is LGHNA, CDR2 YSLEER, per germline. The CDR3 runs 15 residues. The CDR3 DNA follows: TGCGCCAGCAGCCATTTACAGGTGCCGAACACTGAAGCTTTCTTT. This sequence encodes CASSHLQVPNTEAFF.

The DNA of the CDR3 is TGTGCCAGCGGGAGTTGGGCCCTAATCAATGAGCAGTTCTTC. Its protein product is CASGSWALINEQFF. V and J are TRBV7-9 and TRBJ2-1, with a possible D match to TRBD2 (5 bases). There are 14 residues in the CDR3. Trimming removed 8 bases at V and 6 bases at J, with 17 bases between. Germline CDR1 and CDR2: SEHNR and FQNEAQ (reference sequence).

The V and J genes are TRBV6-4 and TRBJ2-2; tentative D call: TRBD1 (5 bases). Trimming pared 5 bases from V and 2 bases from J, leaving 15 bases between. CDR1 and CDR2 (germline): MRHNA, SNTAGT. The CDR3 consists of 16 residues. The CDR3 sequence: CASSRDGAPNTGELFF. Here the CDR3 DNA reads TGTGCCAGCAGTCGAGATGGGGCCCCCAACACCGGGGAGCTGTTTTTT.

V and J are TRBV7-9 and TRBJ1-5, with TRBD1 identical over 9 bases. With V trimmed by 5 bases and J by 5 bases, 7 bases remained unmatched. There are 15 residues in the CDR3. The germline V gene encodes CDR1 SEHNR and CDR2 FQNEAQ (reference sequence). CDR3 amino acids: CASSRTGDRDQPQHF. CDR3 coding DNA: TGTGCCAGCAGCCGGACAGGGGATCGTGATCAGCCCCAGCATTTT.